This T cell receptor (beta chain) was sequenced during a study of cytotoxic CD8 clonotypes in ibrutinib-treated CLL. The study, taken as a whole, reports: Clonality, elevated at ibrutinib response, dropped back toward baseline at progression. Rare overall, public clonotypes shrank or held steady under therapy.

Clones were sequenced by immunoSEQ multiplex PCR, and TCRdb holds only the in-frame ones, with some missing. The sample lists roughly 130,000 clones, 75% to 85% occurring once. This clone appeared once. Its target is not known. Germline V gives CDR1 KGHSH, CDR2 LQKENI. The CDR3 runs to 14 residues. V lost 4 bases, J lost 5 bases, and 3 bases stayed unmatched. The source is a human donor with chronic lymphocytic leukemia. This specimen consisted of PBMCs, obtained after 12 months of ibrutinib treatment. The chain carries TRBV18 and TRBJ1-2, with 11 nucleotides matching TRBD1. The CDR3 sequence is CASSQGTGGYGYTF. The CDR3 nucleotides read TGTGCCAGCTCACAGGGGACAGGGGGATATGGCTACACCTTC.